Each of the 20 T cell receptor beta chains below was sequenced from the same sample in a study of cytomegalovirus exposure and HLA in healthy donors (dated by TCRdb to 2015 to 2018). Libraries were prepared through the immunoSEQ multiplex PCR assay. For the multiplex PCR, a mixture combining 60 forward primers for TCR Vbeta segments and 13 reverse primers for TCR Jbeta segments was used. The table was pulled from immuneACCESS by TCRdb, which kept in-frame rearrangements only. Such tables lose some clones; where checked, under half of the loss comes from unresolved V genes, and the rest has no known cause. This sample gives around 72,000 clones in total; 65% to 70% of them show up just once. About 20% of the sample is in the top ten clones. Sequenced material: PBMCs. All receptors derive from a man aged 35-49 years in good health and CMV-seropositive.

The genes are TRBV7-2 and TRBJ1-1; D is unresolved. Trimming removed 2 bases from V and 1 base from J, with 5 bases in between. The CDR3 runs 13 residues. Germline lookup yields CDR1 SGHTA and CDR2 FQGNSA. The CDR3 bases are TGTGCCAGCAGCTTATCATGGAACACTGAAGCTTTCTTT. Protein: CASSLSWNTEAFF.

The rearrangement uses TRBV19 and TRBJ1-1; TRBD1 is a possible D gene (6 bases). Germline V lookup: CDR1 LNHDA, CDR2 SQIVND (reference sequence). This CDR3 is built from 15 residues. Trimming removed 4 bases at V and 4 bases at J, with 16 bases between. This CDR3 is CASSKGSAGATEAFF. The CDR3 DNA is TGTGCCAGTAGTAAGGGGAGCGCGGGGGCCACTGAAGCTTTCTTT. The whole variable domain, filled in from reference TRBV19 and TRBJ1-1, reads DGGITQSPKYLFRKEGQNVTLSCEQNLNHDAMYWYRQDPGQGLRLIYYSQIVNDFQKGDIAEGYSVSREKKESFPLTVTSAQKNPTAFYLCASSKGSAGATEAFFGQGTRLTVV.

The CDR3 sequence is CASGRTGNNQPQHF. CDR3 nucleotide sequence: TGTGCCAGCGGCCGGACAGGGAACAATCAGCCCCAGCATTTT. This rearrangement joins TRBV2 to TRBJ1-5; 8 bases fit TRBD1. In germline, CDR1 is SNHLY, CDR2 FYNNEI. With 8 bases clipped from V and 3 bases from J, the junction kept 6 bases outside the gene matches. The CDR3 contains 14 residues.

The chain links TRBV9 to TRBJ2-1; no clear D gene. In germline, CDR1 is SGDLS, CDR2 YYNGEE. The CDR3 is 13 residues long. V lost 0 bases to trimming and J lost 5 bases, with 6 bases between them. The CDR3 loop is CASSVGQDNEQFF. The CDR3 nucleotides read TGTGCCAGCAGCGTAGGCCAGGACAATGAGCAGTTCTTC.

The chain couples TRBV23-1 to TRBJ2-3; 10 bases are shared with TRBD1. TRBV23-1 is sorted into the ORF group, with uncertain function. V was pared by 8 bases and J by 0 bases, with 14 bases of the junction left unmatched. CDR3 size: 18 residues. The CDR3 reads CASAVRDRGAESTDTQYF. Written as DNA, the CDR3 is TGCGCCAGCGCCGTCCGGGACAGGGGAGCGGAGAGCACAGATACGCAGTATTTT.

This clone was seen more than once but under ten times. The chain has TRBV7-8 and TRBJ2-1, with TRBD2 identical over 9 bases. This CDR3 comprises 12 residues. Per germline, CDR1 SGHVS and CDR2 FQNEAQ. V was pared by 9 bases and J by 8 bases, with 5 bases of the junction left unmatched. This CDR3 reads CASRPSGDEQFF. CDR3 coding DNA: TGTGCCAGTCGACCTAGCGGGGATGAGCAGTTCTTC.

The CDR3 DNA sequence: TGTGCCAGCACCCGTTTTCCTAGAGAGACAGATACGCAGTATTTT. Its translation is CASTRFPRETDTQYF. The chain is built from TRBV7-9 and TRBJ2-3; no clear D. CDR1 and CDR2 from the germline V gene are SEHNR and FQNEAQ (reference sequence). Trimming took 7 bases from V and 3 from J, leaving 17 bases between them. The CDR3 extends over 15 amino acids. The whole variable domain, remainder taken from reference TRBV7-9 and TRBJ2-3, is DTGVSQNPRHKITKRGQNVTFRCDPISEHNRLYWYRQTLGQGPEFLTYFQNEAQLEKSRLLSDRFSAERPKGSFSTLEIQRTEQGDSAMYLCASTRFPRETDTQYFGPGTRLTVL.

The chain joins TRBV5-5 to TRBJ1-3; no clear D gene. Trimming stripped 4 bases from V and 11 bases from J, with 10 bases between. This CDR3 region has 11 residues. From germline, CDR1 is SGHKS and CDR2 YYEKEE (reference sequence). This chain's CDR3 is CASSLSGPIYF. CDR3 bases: TGTGCCAGCAGCCTTTCAGGCCCCATATATTTT.

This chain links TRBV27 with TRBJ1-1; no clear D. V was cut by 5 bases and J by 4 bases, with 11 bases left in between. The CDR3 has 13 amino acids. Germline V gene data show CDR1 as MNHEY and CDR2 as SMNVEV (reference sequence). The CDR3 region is CASSLHTGTEAFF. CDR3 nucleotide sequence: TGTGCCAGCAGTCTCCACACGGGCACTGAAGCTTTCTTT.

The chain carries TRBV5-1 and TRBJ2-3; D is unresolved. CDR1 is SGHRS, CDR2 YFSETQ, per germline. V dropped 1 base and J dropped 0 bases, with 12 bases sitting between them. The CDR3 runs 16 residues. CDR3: CASSLIRQTSTDTQYF. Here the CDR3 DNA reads TGCGCCAGCAGCTTGATACGGCAGACTAGCACAGATACGCAGTATTTT.

CDR3 in amino acids: CASSPGQGEFF. DNA of the CDR3: TGTGCCAGCAGTCCAGGACAGGGAGAGTTCTTC. The chain joins TRBV27 to TRBJ2-1; the match to TRBD1 covers 8 bases. Germline V gene lookup returns CDR1 MNHEY and CDR2 SMNVEV (reference sequence). J gave up 14 bases and V 5 bases, and 5 bases lay outside the gene matches. The CDR3 covers 11 residues.

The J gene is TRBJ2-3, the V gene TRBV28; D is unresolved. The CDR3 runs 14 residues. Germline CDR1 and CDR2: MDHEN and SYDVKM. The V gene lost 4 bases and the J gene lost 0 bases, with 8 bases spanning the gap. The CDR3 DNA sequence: TGTGCCAGCAGTTCCGGTTCTAGCACAGATACGCAGTATTTT. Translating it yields CASSSGSSTDTQYF.

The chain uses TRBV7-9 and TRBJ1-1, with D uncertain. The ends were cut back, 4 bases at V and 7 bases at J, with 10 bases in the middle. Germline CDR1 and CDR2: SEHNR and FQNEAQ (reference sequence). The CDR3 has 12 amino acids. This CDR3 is CASSWSSGEAFF. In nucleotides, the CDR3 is TGTGCCAGCAGCTGGAGTAGCGGTGAAGCTTTCTTT.

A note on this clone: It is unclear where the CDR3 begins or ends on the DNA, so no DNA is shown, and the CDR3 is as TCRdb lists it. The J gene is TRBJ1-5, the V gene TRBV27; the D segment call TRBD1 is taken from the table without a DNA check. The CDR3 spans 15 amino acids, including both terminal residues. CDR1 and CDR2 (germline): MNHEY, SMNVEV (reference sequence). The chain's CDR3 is CASSSSDRENQPQHF.

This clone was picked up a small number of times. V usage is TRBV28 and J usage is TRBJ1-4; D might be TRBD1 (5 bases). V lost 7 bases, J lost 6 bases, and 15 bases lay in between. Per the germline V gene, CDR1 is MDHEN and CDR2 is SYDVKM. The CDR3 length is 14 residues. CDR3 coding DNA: TGTGCCAGCACTTTCCCCGGGGGGGATGAAAAACTGTTTTTT. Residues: CASTFPGGDEKLFF. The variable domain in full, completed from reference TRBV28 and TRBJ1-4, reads DVKVTQSSRYLVKRTGEKVFLECVQDMDHENMFWYRQDPGLGLRLIYFSYDVKMKEKGDIPEGYSVSREKKERFSLILESASTNQTSMYLCASTFPGGDEKLFFGSGTQLSVL.

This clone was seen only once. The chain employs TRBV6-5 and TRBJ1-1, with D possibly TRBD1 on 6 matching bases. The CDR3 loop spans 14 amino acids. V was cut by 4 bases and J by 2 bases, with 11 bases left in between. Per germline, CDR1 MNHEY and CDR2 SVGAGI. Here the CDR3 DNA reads TGTGCCAGCAGTTTAGGGGGGGGAAACACTGAAGCTTTCTTT. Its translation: CASSLGGGNTEAFF.

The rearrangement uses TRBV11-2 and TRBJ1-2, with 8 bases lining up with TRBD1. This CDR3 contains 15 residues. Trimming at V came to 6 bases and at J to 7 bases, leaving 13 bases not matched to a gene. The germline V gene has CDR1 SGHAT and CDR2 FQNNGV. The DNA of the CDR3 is TGTGCCAGCAGTCCACCCCCCGGGACAGGTGGTGGCTACACCTTC. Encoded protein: CASSPPPGTGGGYTF.

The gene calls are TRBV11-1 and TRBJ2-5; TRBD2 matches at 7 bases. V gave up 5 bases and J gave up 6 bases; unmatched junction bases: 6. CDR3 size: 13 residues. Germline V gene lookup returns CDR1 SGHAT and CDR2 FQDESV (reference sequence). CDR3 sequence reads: CASSVPGGKTQYF. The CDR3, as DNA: TGTGCCAGCAGCGTGCCGGGGGGAAAGACCCAGTACTTC.

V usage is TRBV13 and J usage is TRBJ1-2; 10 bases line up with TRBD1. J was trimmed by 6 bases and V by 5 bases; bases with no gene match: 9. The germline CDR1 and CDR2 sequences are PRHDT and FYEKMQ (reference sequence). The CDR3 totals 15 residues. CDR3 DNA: TGTGCCAGCAGCCCTACAGGACAGGGGGTAAATGGCTACACCTTC. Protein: CASSPTGQGVNGYTF.

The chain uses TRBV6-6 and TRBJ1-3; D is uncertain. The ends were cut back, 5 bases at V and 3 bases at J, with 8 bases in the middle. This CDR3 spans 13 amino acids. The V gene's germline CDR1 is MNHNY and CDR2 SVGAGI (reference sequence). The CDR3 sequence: CASSDTVGNTIYF. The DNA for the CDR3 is TGTGCCAGCAGTGACACGGTTGGAAACACCATATATTTT.